The source of this T cell receptor beta chain is a study of T cell repertoires in cytomegalovirus infection. This clonotype was detected ten times or more. One entry per CDR3 protein, called by TCRdb with MiXCR from the reads. The sample consists of 200,000 to 300,000 distinct CDR3 sequences, roughly an eighth of them appearing once. V lost 3 bases to trimming and J lost 9 bases, with 8 bases between them. The germline V gene has CDR1 MDHEN and CDR2 SYDVKM. The CDR3 covers 11 residues. The receptor's source is a human donor in good health (CMV status not recorded). Some clones in this sample may be carry-over from other donors' samples. The chain employs TRBV28 and TRBJ1-1; D not certain. Sample: PBMCs. The CDR3, as DNA: TGTGCCAGCAGTTTCCCCCCCCAAGCTTTCTTT. Translating gives CASSFPPQAFF.